What follows describes a single T cell receptor (beta chain). Its antigen is unknown. All trial patients relapsed after autologous stem cell transplantation. These data belong to a study of PD-1 blockade in classical Hodgkin lymphoma. General study points: Complete responders entered with baseline diversity on par with newly diagnosed patients, the results showed. Newly diagnosed patients reportedly had lower baseline TCR diversity than healthy donors. While CD8+ TCR diversity did not rise significantly by C4D1, CD4+ TCR diversity did.

Sequenced by immunoSEQ multiplex PCR; TCRdb stores in-frame clones only, minus some. The repertoire holds 35,000 or so clones, with 69% as singletons. Sequenced here: peripheral blood mononuclear cells (PBMCs), sampled before the second cycle of nivolumab. This sequence was found in a human donor with classical Hodgkin lymphoma.

Here the CDR3 DNA reads TGTGCCAGCAGCCAAGATACTGGACGGAATTCACCCCTCCACTTT. It is translated as CASSQDTGRNSPLHF. The chain is built from TRBV4-2 and TRBJ1-6; the D is unclear. Germline CDR1 LGHNA, CDR2 YNFKEQ. This CDR3 has 15 amino acids. V was clipped by 0 bases and J by 7 bases, with 10 bases between them.